A single T cell receptor (beta chain) is shown here with its context. Contact with a PCR-confirmed or clinician-diagnosed COVID-19 case occurred within 2 weeks of entry. This entry belongs to a study of blood T cell repertoires in COVID-19. Study in general: Sites in the United States, Italy and Spain provided acute and convalescent COVID-19 samples.

TCRdb's copy holds only in-frame clones and misses some; the assay was immunoSEQ multiplex PCR. The repertoire holds 350,000 to 450,000 clones, with around nine tenths as singletons. V was clipped by 2 bases and J by 3 bases, with 10 bases between them. Germline assignment: CDR1 MDHEN and CDR2 SYDVKM. The CDR3 runs 15 residues. The TCR was taken from a woman between 18 and 29 years old who had been exposed to COVID-19. V is TRBV28 and J is TRBJ1-4; weak D call: TRBD1 (5 bases). The material sequenced was PBMCs or T cells enriched from blood (not recorded which). CDR3: CASSLAGGANEKLFF. CDR3 in DNA: TGTGCCAGCAGTTTAGCGGGGGGAGCTAATGAAAAACTGTTTTTT.